Listed here are 15 T cell receptor beta chains from one sample, sequenced in a study of OX40 agonist ivuxolimab in advanced cancers. Assay used: immunoSEQ multiplex PCR; TCRdb lists only in-frame clones, some missing. The table includes tens of thousands of clones, over 60% detected once. The specimen comprised CD4+ or CD8+ T cells sorted from blood, sampled in a trial of the OX40 agonist ivuxolimab. Receptors originate from an adult with an advanced solid tumor such as melanoma, head and neck, liver or kidney cancer.

This clone was picked up a small number of times. V and J are TRBV30 and TRBJ1-2; D gene uncertain. Germline V gene data show CDR1 as GTSNPN and CDR2 as SVGIG (reference sequence). With 4 bases removed from V and 4 bases from J, the gap between germline ends came to 10 bases. This CDR3 has 12 amino acids. For the CDR3, the DNA is TGTGCCTGGACCGGGCTTTCCTATGGCTACACCTTC. Amino acids: CAWTGLSYGYTF.

The gene calls are TRBV29-1 and TRBJ2-1, with 8 bases fitting TRBD2. Germline V lookup: CDR1 SQVTM, CDR2 ANQGSEA. The CDR3 loop spans 15 amino acids. Trimming took 0 bases from V and 4 from J; bases not matched to a gene: 5. CDR3 amino acids: CSVEDGLAGYNEQFF. The CDR3 nucleotides read TGCAGCGTTGAAGATGGGCTAGCGGGTTACAATGAGCAGTTCTTC.

The chain joins TRBV6-1 to TRBJ2-1; 7 nucleotides agree with TRBD1. The CDR3 sequence is 15 residues long. Germline V CDR1 and CDR2: MNHNS, SASEGT. The V segment lost 8 bases and the J segment 2 bases; nucleotides outside the gene matches: 9. The CDR3 region has the DNA TGTGCCAGCGGGCTACAGGGGTGGACCTACAATGAGCAGTTCTTC. It specifies CASGLQGWTYNEQFF.

J is TRBJ2-5 and V is TRBV19, with D possibly matching TRBD2 (7 bases). Germline V CDR1 and CDR2: LNHDA, SQIVND (reference sequence). With 6 bases removed from V and 5 bases from J, the gap between germline ends came to 19 bases. The CDR3 extends over 15 amino acids. For the CDR3, the DNA is TGTGCCAGTAGACCCACTGGGGGGGCGGTGGAGACCCAGTACTTC. This gives the protein CASRPTGGAVETQYF.

This sequence joins TRBV5-6 and TRBJ1-2; weak D call: TRBD1 (6 bases). The CDR3 contains 15 residues. Germline CDR1 is SGHDT and CDR2 is YYEEEE. V lost 2 bases and J lost 8, with 19 bases in between. The CDR3 region is CASSFKRTVGAGYTF. In DNA, the CDR3 is TGTGCCAGCAGCTTTAAGCGGACAGTCGGGGCGGGCTACACCTTC.

The chain is built from TRBV12-2 and TRBJ1-1; TRBD1 is taken as the D call from the table, unchecked against the DNA. TRBV12-2 is an annotated pseudogene. The CDR3 is made up of 14 amino acids. The CDR3: CASRQNRGHTEAFF. CDR3 in DNA: TGTGCAAGTCGACAAAACAGGGGGCACACTGAAGCTTTCTTT.

V is TRBV30 and J is TRBJ1-2, with unresolved D. Germline CDR1 reads GTSNPN; CDR2 reads SVGIG (reference sequence). The CDR3 has 13 amino acids. Trimming shortened V by 5 bases and J by 5 bases, and 15 bases separated the two germline ends. DNA for the CDR3: TGTGCCTGGGACCTCTCGGGGAATTATGGCTACACCTTC. It yields the protein CAWDLSGNYGYTF. The entire variable domain, with the rest obtained from reference TRBV30 and TRBJ1-2, is as follows: SQTIHQWPATLVQPVGSPLSLECTVEGTSNPNLYWYRQAAGRGLQLLFYSVGIGQISSEVPQNLSASRPQDRQFILSSKKLLLSDSGFYLCAWDLSGNYGYTFGSGTRLTVV.

The J gene is TRBJ2-3, the V gene TRBV18; D might be TRBD1 (5 bases). Germline assignment: CDR1 KGHSH and CDR2 LQKENI. Trimming removed 10 bases from V and 3 bases from J, with 17 bases in between. The CDR3 runs to 14 residues. CDR3 region: CATPRGKGTDTQYF. CDR3 DNA sequence: TGTGCCACCCCCCGAGGAAAGGGGACAGATACGCAGTATTTT.

For the CDR3, the DNA is TGTGCCAGCAGTTTTATATTCTCTAGCGCCTCCTACAATGAGCAGTTCTTC. Protein sequence: CASSFIFSSASYNEQFF. This chain joins TRBV27 and TRBJ2-1, with a possible D match to TRBD2 (6 bases). Trimming removed 3 bases from V and 0 bases from J, with 15 bases in between. CDR1 and CDR2 from the germline V gene are MNHEY and SMNVEV (reference sequence). The CDR3 has 17 residues.

This clone was counted between two and nine times. This chain uses TRBV28 with TRBJ1-1; 7 positions agree with TRBD1. Losses at the gene ends were 2 bases for V and 12 bases for J; bases not matched to a gene: 6. CDR1 and CDR2 from the germline V gene are MDHEN and SYDVKM. The CDR3 loop spans 12 amino acids. The CDR3: CASSLRQGGTFF. The CDR3 DNA is TGTGCCAGCAGTTTACGACAGGGTGGGACTTTCTTT.

The chain recombines TRBV10-1 with TRBJ2-3, with D possibly being TRBD1 (6 bases). Per germline, CDR1 WNHNN and CDR2 SYGVQD (reference sequence). The CDR3 is made up of 16 amino acids. V lost 2 bases, J lost 6 bases, and 18 bases lay in between. The CDR3 nucleotides are TGCGCCAGCAGTGAGCCTCAGGTTGGGACACGCGATACGCAGTATTTT. Translation: CASSEPQVGTRDTQYF.

This clone was seen many times. Other DNA sequences in this sample translate to the same CDR3. The chain employs TRBV19 and TRBJ2-2; the D gene could be TRBD1 or TRBD2 (5 bases each). V dropped 5 bases and J dropped 2 bases, with 9 bases sitting between them. Germline V gene data show CDR1 as LNHDA and CDR2 as SQIVND (reference sequence). CDR3 size: 14 residues. The CDR3: CASSRDGNTGELFF. DNA of the CDR3: TGTGCCAGTAGTCGGGACGGTAACACCGGGGAGCTGTTTTTT.

The chain employs TRBV9 and TRBJ2-7; TRBD1 aligns across 7 bases. With V trimmed by 3 bases and J by 6 bases, 6 bases remained unmatched. The germline CDR1 and CDR2 sequences are SGDLS and YYNGEE. The CDR3 is 13 amino acids. The CDR3 nucleotides read TGTGCCAGCAGCGCGACAGGGCTGGGCGAGCAGTACTTC. It yields the protein CASSATGLGEQYF.

The V gene is TRBV11-3, the J gene TRBJ2-5, with a tentative D call TRBD1 (5 bases). Germline V gene lookup returns CDR1 SGHNT and CDR2 YENEEA. Trimming removed 1 base from V and 4 bases from J, with 10 bases in between. The CDR3 runs 14 residues. The CDR3 sequence: CASSLGGGGETQYF. CDR3 nucleotides: TGTGCCAGCAGCTTAGGGGGCGGCGGAGAGACCCAGTACTTC.

The chain combines TRBV11-2 with TRBJ1-3; D remains ambiguous. CDR3 length: 14 amino acids. Germline CDR1 SGHAT, CDR2 FQNNGV. The V end lost 5 bases, the J end lost 4 bases, and 12 bases lay between the germline ends. Here the CDR3 DNA reads TGTGCCAGCAGCCCCCGGGGAGTAGGAAACACCATATATTTT. Its protein is CASSPRGVGNTIYF.